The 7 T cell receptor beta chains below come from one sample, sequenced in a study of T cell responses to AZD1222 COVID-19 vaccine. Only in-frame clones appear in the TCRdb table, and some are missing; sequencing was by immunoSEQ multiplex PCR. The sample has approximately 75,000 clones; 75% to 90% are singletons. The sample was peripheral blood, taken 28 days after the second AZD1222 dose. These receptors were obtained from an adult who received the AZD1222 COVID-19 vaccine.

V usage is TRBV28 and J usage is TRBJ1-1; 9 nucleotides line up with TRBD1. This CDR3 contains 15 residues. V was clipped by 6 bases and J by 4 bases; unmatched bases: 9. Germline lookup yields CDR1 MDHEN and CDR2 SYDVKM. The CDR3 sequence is CASRTQGAQGTEAFF. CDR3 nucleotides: TGTGCCAGCAGAACACAGGGGGCGCAGGGCACTGAAGCTTTCTTT.

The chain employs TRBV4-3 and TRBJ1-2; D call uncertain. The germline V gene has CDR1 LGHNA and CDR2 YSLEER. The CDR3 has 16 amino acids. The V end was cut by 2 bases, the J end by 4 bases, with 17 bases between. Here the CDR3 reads CASSQSRSPRSYGYTF. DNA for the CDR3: TGCGCCAGCAGCCAATCTCGATCCCCCAGGAGCTATGGCTACACCTTC.

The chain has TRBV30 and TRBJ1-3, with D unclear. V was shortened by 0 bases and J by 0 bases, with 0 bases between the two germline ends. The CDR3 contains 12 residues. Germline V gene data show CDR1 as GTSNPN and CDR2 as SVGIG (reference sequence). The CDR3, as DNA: TGTGCCTGGAGTGTCTCTGGAAACACCATATATTTT. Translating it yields CAWSVSGNTIYF.

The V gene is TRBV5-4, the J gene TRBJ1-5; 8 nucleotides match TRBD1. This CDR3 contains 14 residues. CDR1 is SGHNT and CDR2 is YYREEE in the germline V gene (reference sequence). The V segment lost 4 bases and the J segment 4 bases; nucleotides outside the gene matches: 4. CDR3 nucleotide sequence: TGTGCCAGCAGCCTAGACAGGGGTAATCAGCCCCAGCATTTT. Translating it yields CASSLDRGNQPQHF.

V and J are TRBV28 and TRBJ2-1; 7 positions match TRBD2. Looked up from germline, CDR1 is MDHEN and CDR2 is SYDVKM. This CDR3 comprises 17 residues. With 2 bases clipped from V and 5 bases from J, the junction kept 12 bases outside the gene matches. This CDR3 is CASSLRGAASGNNEQFF. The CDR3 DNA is TGTGCCAGCAGTTTAAGAGGGGCGGCTAGCGGAAACAATGAGCAGTTCTTC.

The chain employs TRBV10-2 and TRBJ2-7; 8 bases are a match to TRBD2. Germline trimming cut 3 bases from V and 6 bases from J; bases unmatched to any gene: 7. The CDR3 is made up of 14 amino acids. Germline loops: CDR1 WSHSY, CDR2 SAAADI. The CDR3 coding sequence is TGCGCCAGCAGTGATTGGCTAGCGGGCGGCGAGCAGTACTTC. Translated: CASSDWLAGGEQYF.

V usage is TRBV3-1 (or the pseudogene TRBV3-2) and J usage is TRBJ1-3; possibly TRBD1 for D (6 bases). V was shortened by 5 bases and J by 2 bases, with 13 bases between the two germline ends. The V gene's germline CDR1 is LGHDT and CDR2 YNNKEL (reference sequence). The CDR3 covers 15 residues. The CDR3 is CASSSTGAPGNTIYF. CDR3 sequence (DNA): TGTGCCAGCAGCTCGACAGGCGCCCCTGGAAACACCATATATTTT.